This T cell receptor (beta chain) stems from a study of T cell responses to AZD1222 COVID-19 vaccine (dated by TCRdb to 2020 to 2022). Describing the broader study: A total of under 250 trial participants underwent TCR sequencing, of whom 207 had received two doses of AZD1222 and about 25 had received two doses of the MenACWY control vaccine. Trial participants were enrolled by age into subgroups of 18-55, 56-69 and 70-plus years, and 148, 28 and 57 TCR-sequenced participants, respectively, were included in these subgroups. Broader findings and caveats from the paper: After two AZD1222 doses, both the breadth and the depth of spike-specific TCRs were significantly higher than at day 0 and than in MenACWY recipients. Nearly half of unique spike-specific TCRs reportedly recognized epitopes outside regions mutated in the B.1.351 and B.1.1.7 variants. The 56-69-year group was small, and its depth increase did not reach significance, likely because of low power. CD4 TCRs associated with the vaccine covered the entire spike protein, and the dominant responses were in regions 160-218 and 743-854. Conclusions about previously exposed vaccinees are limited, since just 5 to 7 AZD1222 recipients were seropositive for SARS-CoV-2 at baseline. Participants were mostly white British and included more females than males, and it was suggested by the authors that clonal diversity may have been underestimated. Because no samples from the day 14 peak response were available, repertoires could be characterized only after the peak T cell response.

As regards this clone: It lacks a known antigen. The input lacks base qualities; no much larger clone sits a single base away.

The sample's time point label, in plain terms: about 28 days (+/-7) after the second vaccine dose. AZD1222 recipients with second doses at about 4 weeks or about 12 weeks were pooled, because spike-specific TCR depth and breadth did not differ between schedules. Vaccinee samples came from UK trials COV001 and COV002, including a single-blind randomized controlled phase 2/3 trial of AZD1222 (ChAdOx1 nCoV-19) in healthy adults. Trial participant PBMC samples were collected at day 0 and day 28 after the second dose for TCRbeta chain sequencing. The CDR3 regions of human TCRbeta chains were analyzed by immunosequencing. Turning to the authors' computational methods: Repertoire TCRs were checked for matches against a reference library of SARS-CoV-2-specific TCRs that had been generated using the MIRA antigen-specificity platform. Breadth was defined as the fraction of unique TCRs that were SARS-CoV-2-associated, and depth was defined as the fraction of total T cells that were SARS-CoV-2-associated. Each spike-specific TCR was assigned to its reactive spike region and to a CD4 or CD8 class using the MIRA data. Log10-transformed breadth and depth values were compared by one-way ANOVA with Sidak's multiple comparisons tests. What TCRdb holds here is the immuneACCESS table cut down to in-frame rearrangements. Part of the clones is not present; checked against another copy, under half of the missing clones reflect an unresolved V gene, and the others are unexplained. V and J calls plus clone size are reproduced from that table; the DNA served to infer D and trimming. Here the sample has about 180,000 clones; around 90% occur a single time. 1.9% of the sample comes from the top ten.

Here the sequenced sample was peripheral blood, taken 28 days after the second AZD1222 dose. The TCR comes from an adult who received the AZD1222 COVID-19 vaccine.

Read as DNA, the sequence is TGTGCCAGCAGCCTTCAATACAGGGGTTTTGAGGGCTACACCTTC. Its protein product is CASSLQYRGFEGYTF. The chain joins TRBV28 to TRBJ1-2; 7 bases in between match TRBD1. CDR1 and CDR2 (MDHEN, SYDVKM) derive from the germline V gene. The CDR3 spans 15 residues, from the cysteine through the phenylalanine. Here the CDR3 DNA is all that survives: 45 bases in frame from base 1. After removal of 6 bases from V and 8 bases from J, the junction retains 15 bases not matched to a gene.